Included here is one TCR beta chain sequence, with context. Its matching antigen is unknown. The data belong to a study of graft-versus-host responses after intestinal transplantation. At the level of the study: Transplants given to recipients were multivisceral, liver-intestinal, or isolated intestinal.

The protocol was immunoSEQ multiplex PCR, while the TCRdb copy is restricted to in-frame clones and leaves out a portion. The sample shows about 110,000 clones, 87% of them seen only once. Trimming left V 1 base short and J 3 bases short, with 13 bases between. Germline V gene sequence: CDR1 SGHTA, CDR2 FQGNSA. The length of the CDR3 is 15 residues. The material was unstimulated CD4+ T cells sorted from spleen or lymph node cells, obtained before transplant. V usage is TRBV7-2 and J usage is TRBJ2-7; possibly TRBD2 for D (5 bases). The TCR was taken from a human donor who was the organ donor for an intestinal transplant. The CDR3 bases are TGTGCCAGCAGCTTAGTGCCGGGGTTGAGCTACGAGCAGTACTTC. Its protein is CASSLVPGLSYEQYF.